What follows are 5 T cell receptor beta chains derived from one specimen sequenced in a study of T cell repertoires in cytomegalovirus infection. TCRdb independently ran MiXCR on the reads; one entry per CDR3 protein. There are some 600,000 distinct CDR3 sequences in the sample; about 24% occur only once, and less than 9.5% lies in the top ten. The sequencing input was CD8+ T cells from PBMCs. The receptors were sampled from a human donor in good health (CMV status not recorded). Some clones in this sample may be carry-over from other donors' samples.

This clonotype was seen more than once but under ten times. The J gene is TRBJ2-7, the V gene TRBV29-1, with D perhaps matching TRBD1 (6 bases). CDR1 is SQVTM, CDR2 ANQGSEA, per germline. This CDR3 is 13 amino acids long. V was shortened by 4 bases and J by 1 base, with 11 bases between the two germline ends. CDR3 sequence reads: CSVVWTASYEQYF. The CDR3, as DNA: TGCAGCGTTGTCTGGACAGCTTCCTACGAGCAGTACTTC.

Turning to this clonotype: A read error is possible here, since a much larger clone lies one base away. V gene TRBV27 combines with J gene TRBJ2-1; no reliable D call. CDR1 and CDR2 from the germline V gene are MNHEY and SMNVEV (reference sequence). CDR3 size: 13 residues. The V end was cut by 7 bases, the J end by 6 bases, with 13 bases between. CDR3 protein: CASKAVYPNEQFF. The CDR3, as DNA: TGTGCCAGCAAGGCCGTATACCCCAATGAGCAGTTCTTC.

The V call is TRBV29-1, the J call TRBJ1-1; unclear D gene. Germline CDR1 and CDR2: SQVTM and ANQGSEA. This CDR3 spans 12 amino acids. V dropped 3 bases and J dropped 8 bases, with 13 bases sitting between them. CDR3: CSVEFGQHEAFF. CDR3 nucleotides: TGCAGCGTTGAGTTTGGTCAGCACGAAGCTTTCTTT.

This clonotype appeared a few times. This chain joins TRBV5-1 and TRBJ2-7, with 7 nucleotides matching TRBD1. The CDR3 has 14 residues. Germline assignment: CDR1 SGHRS and CDR2 YFSETQ. V lost 4 bases to trimming and J lost 4 bases; unmatched junction nucleotides: 8. The CDR3 DNA reads as TGCGCCAGCAGCATAGGGGGCAATACGTACGAGCAGTACGTC. It encodes CASSIGGNTYEQYV.

There are a few counts of this clonotype. The gene calls are TRBV2 and TRBJ2-7; 11 bases line up with TRBD2. V shed 7 bases, J shed 2 bases, and the junction held 4 bases outside the gene matches. There are 14 residues in the CDR3. Per the germline V gene, CDR1 is SNHLY and CDR2 is FYNNEI. CDR3: CASIGTSGTYEQYF. The CDR3 DNA follows: TGTGCCAGCATCGGGACTAGCGGAACCTACGAGCAGTACTTC.